The sequence of this T cell receptor (beta chain) was determined in a study of blood T cells in healthy people across ages. The study's findings and limits: In the absence of known donor CMV status, changes in expanded clonotypes were possibly confounded.

Using a J-beta primer mix together with a sample-barcoded 5' primer, a second PCR was run for roughly 6 to 12 cycles. TCRdb used MiXCR to reprocess the 5' RACE reads, holding one entry per CDR3 protein. Among hundreds of thousands of distinct CDR3 sequences listed, 48% were seen once. A note on this clonotype: Antigen unknown.

From germline, CDR1 is MNHEY and CDR2 SMNVEV (reference sequence). This CDR3 contains 14 residues. Material for sequencing was blood. This receptor was obtained from a young man in good health. The genes are TRBV27 and TRBJ2-5; D is perhaps TRBD1 (6 bases). The J call may be in error: the DNA end matches TRBJ2-7 better. This CDR3 is CASSRGITPYEQYF. The CDR3 DNA is TGTGCCAGCAGTAGGGGGATAACCCCCTACGAGCAGTACTTC.